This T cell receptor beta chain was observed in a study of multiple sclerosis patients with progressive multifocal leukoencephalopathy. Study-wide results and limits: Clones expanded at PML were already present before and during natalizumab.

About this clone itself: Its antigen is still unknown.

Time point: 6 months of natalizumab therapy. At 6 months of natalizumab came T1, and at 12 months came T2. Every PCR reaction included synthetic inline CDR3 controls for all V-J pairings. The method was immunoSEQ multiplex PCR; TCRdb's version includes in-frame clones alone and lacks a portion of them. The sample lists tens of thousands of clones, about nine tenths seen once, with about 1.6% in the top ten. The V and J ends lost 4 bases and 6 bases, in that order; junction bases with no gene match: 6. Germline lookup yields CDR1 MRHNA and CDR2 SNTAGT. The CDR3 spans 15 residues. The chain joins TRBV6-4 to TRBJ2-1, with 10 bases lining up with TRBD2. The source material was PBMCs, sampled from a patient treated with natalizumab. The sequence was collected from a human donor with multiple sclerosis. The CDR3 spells CASSVTSGTGNEQFF. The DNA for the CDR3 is TGTGCCAGCAGTGTCACTAGCGGGACGGGCAATGAGCAGTTCTTC.